A selection of T cell receptor beta chains follows, all from one sample in a study of T cells after yellow fever vaccination. TCRdb re-analysed the 5' RACE reads in MiXCR, keeping a single row per CDR3 protein. This table holds under 600,000 distinct CDR3 sequences, 20% to 25% found once. The material sequenced was PBMCs, taken roughly 20 days after the first yellow fever vaccination. All receptors derive from a man between 18 and 29 years old who received the YFV17D yellow fever vaccine. The conserved cysteine and the conserved F or W are not part of the CDR3 here. The order of the fields is J gene, V gene, CDR3 protein.

TRBJ2-2 TRBV30 AWSGLGQGARELF
TRBJ1-4 TRBV15 ATSNALTNEKLF
TRBJ2-1 TRBV9 ASSVDTGVYNEQF
TRBJ2-3 TRBV7-2 ASSLLLAGGGTQY
TRBJ1-1 TRBV20-1 SAREEGDRAEAF
TRBJ2-2 TRBV20-1 SARVRAEGELF
TRBJ2-6 TRBV20-1 SARAQSGANVLT
TRBJ1-1 TRBV20-1 SAREGFGDTEAF
TRBJ2-1 TRBV5-1 ASSLPGRDNEQF
TRBJ2-6 TRBV7-2 ASSWDISSGANVLT
TRBJ2-7 TRBV5-6 ASSLYNDYEQY